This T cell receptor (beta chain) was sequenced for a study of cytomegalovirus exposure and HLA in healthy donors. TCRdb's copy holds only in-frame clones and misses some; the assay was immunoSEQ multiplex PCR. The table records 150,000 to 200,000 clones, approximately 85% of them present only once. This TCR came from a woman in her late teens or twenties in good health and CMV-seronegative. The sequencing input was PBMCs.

The CDR3 DNA is TGCGCCAGCAGCTTGGCCGGGACAGGGGTCAATGAGCAGTTCTTC. Its translation is CASSLAGTGVNEQFF. The chain has TRBV5-1 and TRBJ2-1; 10 bases are shared with TRBD1. Unmatched junction bases numbered 3, after V lost 0 bases and J lost 6 bases. Germline V gene sequence: CDR1 SGHRS, CDR2 YFSETQ. The CDR3 is 15 residues long.